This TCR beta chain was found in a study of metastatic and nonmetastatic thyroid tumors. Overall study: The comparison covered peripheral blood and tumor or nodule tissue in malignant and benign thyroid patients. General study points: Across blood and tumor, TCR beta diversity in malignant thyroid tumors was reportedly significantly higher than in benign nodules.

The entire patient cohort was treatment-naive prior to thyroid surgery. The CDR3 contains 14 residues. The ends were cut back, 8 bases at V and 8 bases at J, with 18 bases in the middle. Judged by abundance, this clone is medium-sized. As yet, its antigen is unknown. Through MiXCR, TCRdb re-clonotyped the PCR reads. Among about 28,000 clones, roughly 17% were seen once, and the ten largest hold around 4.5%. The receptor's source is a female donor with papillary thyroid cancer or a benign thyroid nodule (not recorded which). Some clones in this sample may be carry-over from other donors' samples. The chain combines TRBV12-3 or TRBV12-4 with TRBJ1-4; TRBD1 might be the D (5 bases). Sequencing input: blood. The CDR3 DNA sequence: TGTGCCAGCTCCCCAGGCAGGGAGAACGAAAAACTGTTTTTT. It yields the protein CASSPGRENEKLFF.